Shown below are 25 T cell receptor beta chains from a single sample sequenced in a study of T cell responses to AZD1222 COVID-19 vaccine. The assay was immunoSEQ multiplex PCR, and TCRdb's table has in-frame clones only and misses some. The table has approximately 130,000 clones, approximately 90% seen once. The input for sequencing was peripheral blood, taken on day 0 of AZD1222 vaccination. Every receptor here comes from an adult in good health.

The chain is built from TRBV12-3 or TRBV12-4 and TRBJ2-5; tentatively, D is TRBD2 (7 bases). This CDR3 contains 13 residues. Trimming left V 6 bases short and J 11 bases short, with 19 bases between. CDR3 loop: CASSIRGASEQYF. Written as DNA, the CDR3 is TGTGCCAGCAGCATACGGGGGGCTAGTGAGCAGTACTTC.

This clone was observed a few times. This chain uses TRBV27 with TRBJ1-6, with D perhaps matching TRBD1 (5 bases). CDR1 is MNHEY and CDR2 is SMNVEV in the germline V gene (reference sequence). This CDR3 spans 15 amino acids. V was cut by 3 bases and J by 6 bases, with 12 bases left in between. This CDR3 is CASSFGPGSNSPLHF. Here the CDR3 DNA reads TGTGCCAGCAGTTTCGGTCCAGGGAGTAATTCACCCCTCCACTTT.

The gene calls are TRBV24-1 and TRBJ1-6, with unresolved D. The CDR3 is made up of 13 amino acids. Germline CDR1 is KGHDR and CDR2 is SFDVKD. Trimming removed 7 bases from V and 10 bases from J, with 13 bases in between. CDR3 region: CATSGGGNSPLHF. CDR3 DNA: TGTGCCACCAGCGGTGGAGGCAACTCACCCCTCCACTTT.

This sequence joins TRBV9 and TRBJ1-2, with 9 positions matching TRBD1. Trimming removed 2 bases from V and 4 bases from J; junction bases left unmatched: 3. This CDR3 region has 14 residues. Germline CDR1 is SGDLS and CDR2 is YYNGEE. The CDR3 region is CASSVEDRGYGYTF. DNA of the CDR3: TGTGCCAGCAGCGTCGAGGACAGGGGCTATGGCTACACCTTC.

CDR3 coding DNA: TGCGCCAGCAGCTTGGAGGCTAGCGGGATGGCAGATACGCAGTATTTT. Amino acid sequence: CASSLEASGMADTQYF. The chain carries TRBV5-1 and TRBJ2-3, with TRBD2 identical over 9 bases. The CDR3 contains 16 residues. Trimming cost V 0 bases and J 4 bases; bases outside gene matches: 6. Germline-derived CDR1 and CDR2 are SGHRS and YFSETQ.

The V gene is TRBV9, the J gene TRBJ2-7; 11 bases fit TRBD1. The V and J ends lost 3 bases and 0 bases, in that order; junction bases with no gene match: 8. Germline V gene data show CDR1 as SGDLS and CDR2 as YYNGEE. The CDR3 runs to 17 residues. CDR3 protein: CASSAGTGGLSSYEQYF. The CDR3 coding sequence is TGTGCCAGCAGCGCCGGGACAGGGGGTTTAAGCTCCTACGAGCAGTACTTC.

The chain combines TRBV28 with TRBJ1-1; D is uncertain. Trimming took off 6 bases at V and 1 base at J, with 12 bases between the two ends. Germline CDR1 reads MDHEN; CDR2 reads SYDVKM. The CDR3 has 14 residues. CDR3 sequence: CASSSPTGNTEAFF. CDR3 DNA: TGTGCCAGCAGCTCTCCTACGGGGAACACTGAAGCTTTCTTT.

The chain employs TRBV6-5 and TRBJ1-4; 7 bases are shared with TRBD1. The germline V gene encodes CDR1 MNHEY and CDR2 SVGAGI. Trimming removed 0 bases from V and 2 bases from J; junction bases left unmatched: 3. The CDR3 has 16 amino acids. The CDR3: CASSYSSTGTNEKLFF. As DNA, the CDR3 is TGTGCCAGCAGTTACTCGTCGACAGGGACTAATGAAAAACTGTTTTTT.

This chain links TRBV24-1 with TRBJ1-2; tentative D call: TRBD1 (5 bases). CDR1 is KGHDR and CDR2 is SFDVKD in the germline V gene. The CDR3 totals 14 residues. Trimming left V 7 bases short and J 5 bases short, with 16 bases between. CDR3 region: CATSNRGLSYGYTF. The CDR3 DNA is TGTGCCACCAGCAACCGGGGACTGTCGTATGGCTACACCTTC.

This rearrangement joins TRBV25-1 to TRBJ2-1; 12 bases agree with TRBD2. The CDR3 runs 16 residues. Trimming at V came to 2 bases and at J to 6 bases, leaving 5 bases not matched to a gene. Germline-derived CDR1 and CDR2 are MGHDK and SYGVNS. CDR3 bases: TGTGCCAGCAGTGAAAGACTAGCGGGAGCAGGCAATGAGCAGTTCTTC. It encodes CASSERLAGAGNEQFF.

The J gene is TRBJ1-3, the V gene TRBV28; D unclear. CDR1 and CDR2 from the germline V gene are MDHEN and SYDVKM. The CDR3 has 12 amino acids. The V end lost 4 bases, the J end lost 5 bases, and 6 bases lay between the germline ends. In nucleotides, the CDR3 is TGTGCCAGCAGTTACAACAGAAACACCATATATTTT. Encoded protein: CASSYNRNTIYF.

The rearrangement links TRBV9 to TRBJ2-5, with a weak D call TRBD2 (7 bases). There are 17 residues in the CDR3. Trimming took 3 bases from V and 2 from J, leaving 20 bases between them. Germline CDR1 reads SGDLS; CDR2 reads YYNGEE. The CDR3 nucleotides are TGTGCCAGCAGCGCCCGGAGGGGGGGCGCGAAACAAGAGACCCAGTACTTC. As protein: CASSARRGGAKQETQYF.

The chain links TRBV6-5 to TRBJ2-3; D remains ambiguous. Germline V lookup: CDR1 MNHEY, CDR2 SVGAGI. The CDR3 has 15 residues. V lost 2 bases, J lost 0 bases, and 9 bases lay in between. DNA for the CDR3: TGTGCCAGCAGTTACCGCGGCGAAAGCACAGATACGCAGTATTTT. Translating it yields CASSYRGESTDTQYF.

The CDR3 nucleotides are TGTGCCAGCAGTTTACCGACAGCTCATAGATCGATAAATTCACCCCTCCACTTT. Residues: CASSLPTAHRSINSPLHF. The J gene is TRBJ1-6, the V gene TRBV28; D may be TRBD1 (5 bases). CDR3 size: 18 residues. Germline V gene sequence: CDR1 MDHEN, CDR2 SYDVKM. Trimming shortened V by 2 bases and J by 7 bases, and 21 bases separated the two germline ends.

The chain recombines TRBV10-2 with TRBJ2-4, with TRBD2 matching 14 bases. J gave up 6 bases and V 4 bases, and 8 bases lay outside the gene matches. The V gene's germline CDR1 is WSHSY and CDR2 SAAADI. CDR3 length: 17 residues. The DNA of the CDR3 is TGCGCCAGCAGTGCGGGACTAGCGGGAGATTCGATAAACATTCAGTACTTC. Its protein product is CASSAGLAGDSINIQYF.

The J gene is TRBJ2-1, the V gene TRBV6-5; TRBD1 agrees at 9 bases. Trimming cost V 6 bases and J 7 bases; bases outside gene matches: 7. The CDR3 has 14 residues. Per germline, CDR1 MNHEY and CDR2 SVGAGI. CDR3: CASRRDRVTNEQFF. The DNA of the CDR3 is TGTGCCAGCAGACGGGACAGGGTTACGAATGAGCAGTTCTTC.

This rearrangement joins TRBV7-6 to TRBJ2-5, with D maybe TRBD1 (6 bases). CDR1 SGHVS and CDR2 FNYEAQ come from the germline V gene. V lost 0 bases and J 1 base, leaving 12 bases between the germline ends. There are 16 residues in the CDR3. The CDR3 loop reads CASSLAGHRVQETQYF. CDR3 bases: TGTGCCAGCAGCTTAGCGGGACACAGGGTCCAAGAGACCCAGTACTTC.

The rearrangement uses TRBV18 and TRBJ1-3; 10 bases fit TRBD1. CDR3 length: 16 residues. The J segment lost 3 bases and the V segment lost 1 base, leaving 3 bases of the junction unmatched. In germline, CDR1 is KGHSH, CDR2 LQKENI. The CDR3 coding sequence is TGTGCCAGCTCACCACGACAGGGGGCAAATGGAAACACCATATATTTT. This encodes CASSPRQGANGNTIYF.

The CDR3, as DNA: TGTGCCAGCAGCTTCGGGGATAACGGACTAGCGGGAGTTTTAGATGAGCAGTTCTTC. It translates to CASSFGDNGLAGVLDEQFF. The chain joins TRBV7-9 to TRBJ2-1, with 13 nucleotides matching TRBD2. The CDR3 sequence is 19 residues long. Trimming cost V 3 bases and J 8 bases; bases outside gene matches: 16. From germline, CDR1 is SEHNR and CDR2 FQNEAQ (reference sequence).

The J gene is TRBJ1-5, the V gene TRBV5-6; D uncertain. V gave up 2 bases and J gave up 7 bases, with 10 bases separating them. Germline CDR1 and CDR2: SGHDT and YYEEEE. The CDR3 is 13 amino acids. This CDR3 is CASSFKERQPQHF. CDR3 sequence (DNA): TGTGCCAGCAGCTTCAAGGAGAGGCAGCCCCAGCATTTT.

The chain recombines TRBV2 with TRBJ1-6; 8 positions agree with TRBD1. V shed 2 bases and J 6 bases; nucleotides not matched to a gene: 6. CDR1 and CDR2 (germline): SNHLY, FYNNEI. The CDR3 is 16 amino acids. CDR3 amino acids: CASSERQGWGNSPLHF. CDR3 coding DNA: TGTGCCAGCAGTGAAAGACAGGGGTGGGGTAATTCACCCCTCCACTTT.

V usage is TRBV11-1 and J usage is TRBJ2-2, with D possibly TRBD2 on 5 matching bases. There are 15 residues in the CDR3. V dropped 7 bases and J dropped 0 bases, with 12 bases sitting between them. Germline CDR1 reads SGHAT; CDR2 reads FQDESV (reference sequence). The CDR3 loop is CASNPGFTNTGELFF. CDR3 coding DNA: TGTGCCAGCAACCCGGGATTTACGAACACCGGGGAGCTGTTTTTT.

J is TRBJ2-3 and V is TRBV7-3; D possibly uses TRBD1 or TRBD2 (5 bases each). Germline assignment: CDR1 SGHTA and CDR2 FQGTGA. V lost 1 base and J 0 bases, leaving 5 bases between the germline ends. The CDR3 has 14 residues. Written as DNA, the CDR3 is TGTGCCAGCAGCTTAAGGGGGAGCACAGATACGCAGTATTTT. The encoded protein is CASSLRGSTDTQYF.

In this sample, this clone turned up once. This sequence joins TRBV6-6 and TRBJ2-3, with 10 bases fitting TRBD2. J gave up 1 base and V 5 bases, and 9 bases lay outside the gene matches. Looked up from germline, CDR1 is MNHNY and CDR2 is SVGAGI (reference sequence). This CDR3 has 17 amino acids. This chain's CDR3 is CASSPYAGTSGTDTQYF. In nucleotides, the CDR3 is TGTGCCAGCAGTCCGTACGCCGGGACTAGCGGCACAGATACGCAGTATTTT.

CDR3 DNA sequence: TGCAGTGAAAATGGCTACACCTTC. It codes for CSENGYTF. This rearrangement joins TRBV29-1 to TRBJ1-2; D gene uncertain. The CDR3 loop spans 8 amino acids. CDR1 and CDR2 (germline): SQVTM, ANQGSEA.